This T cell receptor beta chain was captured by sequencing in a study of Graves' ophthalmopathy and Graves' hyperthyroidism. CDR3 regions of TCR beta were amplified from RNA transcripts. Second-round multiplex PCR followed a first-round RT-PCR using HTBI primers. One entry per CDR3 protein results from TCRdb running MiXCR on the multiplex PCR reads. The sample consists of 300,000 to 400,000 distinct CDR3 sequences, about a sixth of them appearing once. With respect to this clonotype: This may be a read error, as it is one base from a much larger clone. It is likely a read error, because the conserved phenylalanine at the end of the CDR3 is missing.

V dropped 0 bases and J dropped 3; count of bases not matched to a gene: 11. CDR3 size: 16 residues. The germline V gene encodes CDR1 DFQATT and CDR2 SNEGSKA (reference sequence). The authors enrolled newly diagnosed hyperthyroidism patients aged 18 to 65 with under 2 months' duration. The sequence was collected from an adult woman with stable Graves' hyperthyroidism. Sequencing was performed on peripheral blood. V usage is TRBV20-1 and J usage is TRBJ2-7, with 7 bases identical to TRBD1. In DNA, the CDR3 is TGCAGTGCTAGAGATGGTCGAGGGGGCGGGTTCTACGAGCAGTACCTC. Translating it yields CSARDGRGGGFYEQYL.